One sample yielded the 10 T cell receptor beta chains listed below, sequenced in a study of beta chain features in type 1 diabetes. Expressed TCRB transcripts were sequenced, since all the RNA that had been isolated was reverse transcribed. The assay was immunoSEQ multiplex PCR, and TCRdb's table has in-frame clones only and misses some. Among about 130,000 clones listed, 9.2% were seen once. Input material: central memory CD4+ T cells from blood. These receptors all stem from a man aged 18 to 35 in good health.

The chain uses TRBV7-2 and TRBJ2-5; unclear D gene. The CDR3 consists of 14 residues. The V end lost 0 bases, the J end lost 5 bases, and 10 bases lay between the germline ends. Germline V gene lookup returns CDR1 SGHTA and CDR2 FQGNSA. CDR3: CASSLALKRETQYF. The CDR3 DNA reads as TGTGCCAGCAGCTTAGCCCTTAAGAGGGAGACCCAGTACTTC.

In this sample, this clone turned up a few times. This chain's CDR3 is CASSIEDRAFYNEQFF. The CDR3, as DNA: TGTGCCAGTAGTATAGAGGACAGGGCTTTCTACAATGAGCAGTTCTTC. This rearrangement joins TRBV19 to TRBJ2-1; 8 bases fit TRBD1. J gave up 3 bases and V 0 bases, and 4 bases lay outside the gene matches. This CDR3 region has 16 residues. Looked up from germline, CDR1 is LNHDA and CDR2 is SQIVND (reference sequence).

J is TRBJ2-3 and V is TRBV7-2; possible D gene TRBD2, 6 bases. Germline V gene lookup returns CDR1 SGHTA and CDR2 FQGNSA. The CDR3 runs to 14 residues. V lost 5 bases, J lost 2 bases, and 11 bases lay in between. This CDR3 is CASSMGLYTDTQYF. The CDR3 coding sequence is TGTGCCAGCAGCATGGGACTGTACACAGATACGCAGTATTTT.

This clone was seen a handful of times. The chain is built from TRBV6-6 and TRBJ1-5, with D possibly TRBD1 on 6 matching bases. Trimming left V 5 bases short and J 2 bases short, with 7 bases between. The CDR3 extends over 13 amino acids. CDR1 is MNHNY, CDR2 SVGAGI, per germline (reference sequence). The CDR3 sequence is CASSAGGNQPQHF. CDR3 nucleotides: TGTGCCAGCAGTGCAGGGGGCAATCAGCCCCAGCATTTT.

This clone has a handful of counts. The chain recombines TRBV6-6 with TRBJ1-4, with 7 bases fitting TRBD1. Germline CDR1 MNHNY, CDR2 SVGAGI (reference sequence). The CDR3 covers 16 residues. Trimming cost V 4 bases and J 3 bases; bases outside gene matches: 8. CDR3 residues: CASSSTGRKANEKLFF. Here the CDR3 DNA reads TGTGCCAGCAGTTCGACAGGGAGGAAAGCTAATGAAAAACTGTTTTTT.

This clone was counted between two and nine times. The rearrangement joins TRBV9 to TRBJ1-2; D is unclear. Looked up from germline, CDR1 is SGDLS and CDR2 is YYNGEE. The V gene lost 4 bases and the J gene lost 0 bases, with 19 bases spanning the gap. This CDR3 spans 17 amino acids. DNA for the CDR3: TGTGCCAGCAGCCCCCGGGGAGGCCGGTGGACTAACTATGGCTACACCTTC. Its translation is CASSPRGGRWTNYGYTF.

This clone was seen at least ten times. This rearrangement joins TRBV27 to TRBJ1-2; D uncertain. Trimming removed 6 bases from V and 7 bases from J, with 18 bases in between. This CDR3 comprises 14 residues. CDR1 is MNHEY, CDR2 SMNVEV, per germline (reference sequence). CDR3 coding DNA: TGTGCCAGCAGGTCGGCTCCCGGGGTGGTTGGCTACACCTTC. This gives the protein CASRSAPGVVGYTF.

Turning to this clone: At one end, the junction sequence differs from germline, possibly due to a read error. The chain has TRBV2 and TRBJ1-4, with no clear D. Germline-derived CDR1 and CDR2 are SNHLY and FYNNEI. The CDR3 has 13 amino acids. Written as DNA, the CDR3 is TGTGCCAGCAGCGAAGGACTAGGGGAAAAACTGTTTTTT. Its translation is CASSEGLGEKLFF.

There are a few counts of this clone. The rearrangement joins TRBV27 to TRBJ1-6; D is ambiguous. CDR1 and CDR2 from the germline V gene are MNHEY and SMNVEV (reference sequence). The CDR3 loop spans 12 amino acids. The V and J ends lost 8 bases and 10 bases respectively, with 12 bases between them. CDR3 sequence reads: CASFEPGSPLHF. DNA of the CDR3: TGTGCCAGCTTCGAGCCGGGGTCACCCCTCCACTTT.

The gene calls are TRBV4-2 and TRBJ2-2, with D perhaps matching TRBD1 (6 bases). CDR3 size: 16 residues. V was pared by 3 bases and J by 8 bases, with 19 bases between. The germline V gene has CDR1 LGHNA and CDR2 YNFKEQ. CDR3 loop: CASSQETGRTEGELFF. The CDR3 coding sequence is TGTGCCAGCAGCCAGGAAACAGGGCGCACGGAGGGGGAGCTGTTTTTT.